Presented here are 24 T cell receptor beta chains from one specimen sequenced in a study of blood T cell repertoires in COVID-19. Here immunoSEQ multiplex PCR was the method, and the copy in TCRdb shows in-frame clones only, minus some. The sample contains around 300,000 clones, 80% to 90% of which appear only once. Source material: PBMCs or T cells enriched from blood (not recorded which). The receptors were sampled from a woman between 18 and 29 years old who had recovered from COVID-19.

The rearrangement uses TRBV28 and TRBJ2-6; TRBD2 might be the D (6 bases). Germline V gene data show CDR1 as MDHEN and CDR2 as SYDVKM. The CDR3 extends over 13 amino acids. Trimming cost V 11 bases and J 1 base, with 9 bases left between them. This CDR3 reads CAAGRSGANVLTF. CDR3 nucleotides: TGTGCCGCAGGGAGGTCTGGGGCCAACGTCCTGACTTTC.

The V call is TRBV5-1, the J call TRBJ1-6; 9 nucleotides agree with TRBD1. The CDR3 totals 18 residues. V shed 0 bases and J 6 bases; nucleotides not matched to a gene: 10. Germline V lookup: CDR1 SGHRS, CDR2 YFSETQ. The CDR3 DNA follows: TGCGCCAGCAGCTTGGGGACGGGACAGGGAATTGGTAATTCACCCCTCCACTTT. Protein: CASSLGTGQGIGNSPLHF.

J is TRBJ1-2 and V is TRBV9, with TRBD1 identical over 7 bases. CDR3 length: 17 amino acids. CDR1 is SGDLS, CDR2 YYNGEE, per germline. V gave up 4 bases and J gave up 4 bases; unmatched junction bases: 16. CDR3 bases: TGTGCCAGCAGCCCTAGGGGGCAGGCAGGGGCGGTCTATGGCTACACCTTC. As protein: CASSPRGQAGAVYGYTF.

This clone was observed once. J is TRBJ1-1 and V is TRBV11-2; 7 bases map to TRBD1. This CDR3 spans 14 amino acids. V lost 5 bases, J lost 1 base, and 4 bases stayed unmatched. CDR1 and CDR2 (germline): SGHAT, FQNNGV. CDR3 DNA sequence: TGTGCCAGCAGCCAGGGACAGCAGAACACTGAAGCTTTCTTT. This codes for CASSQGQQNTEAFF.

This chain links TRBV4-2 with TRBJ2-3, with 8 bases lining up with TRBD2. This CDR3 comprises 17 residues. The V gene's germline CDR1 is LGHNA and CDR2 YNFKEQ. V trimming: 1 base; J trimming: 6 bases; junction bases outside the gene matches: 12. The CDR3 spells CASSQASGGGRSDTQYF. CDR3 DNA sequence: TGTGCCAGCAGCCAAGCCTCGGGCGGGGGGCGGTCCGATACGCAGTATTTT.

The DNA for the CDR3 is TGTGCCAGCAGTCCCGAGCGGGGTCAAGAGACCCAGTACTTC. This sequence encodes CASSPERGQETQYF. The chain carries TRBV2 and TRBJ2-5; 7 bases are shared with TRBD2. After removal of 5 bases from V and 2 bases from J, the junction contained 5 bases not matched to a gene. The CDR3 is made up of 14 amino acids. Germline assignment: CDR1 SNHLY and CDR2 FYNNEI.

The CDR3 nucleotides read TGCGCCAGCAGCCCAGGTGCGGCTAGCGGGGGAAACATTCAGTACTTC. Protein product: CASSPGAASGGNIQYF. V usage is TRBV5-1 and J usage is TRBJ2-4, with 10 nucleotides matching TRBD2. The CDR3 has 16 amino acids. Germline V gives CDR1 SGHRS, CDR2 YFSETQ. The ends lost 4 bases at V and 6 bases at J; junction bases unmatched: 10.

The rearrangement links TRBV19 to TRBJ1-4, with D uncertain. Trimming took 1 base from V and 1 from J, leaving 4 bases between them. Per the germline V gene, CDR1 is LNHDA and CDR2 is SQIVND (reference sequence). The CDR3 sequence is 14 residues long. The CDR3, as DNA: TGTGCCAGTAGTATAGCCAGAACTAATGAAAAACTGTTTTTT. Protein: CASSIARTNEKLFF.

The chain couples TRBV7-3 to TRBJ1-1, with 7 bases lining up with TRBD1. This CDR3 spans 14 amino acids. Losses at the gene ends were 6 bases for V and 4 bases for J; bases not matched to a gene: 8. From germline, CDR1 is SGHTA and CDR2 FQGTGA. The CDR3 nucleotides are TGTGCCAGCAGTCGACAGGGAAGGGGCACTGAAGCTTTCTTT. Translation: CASSRQGRGTEAFF.

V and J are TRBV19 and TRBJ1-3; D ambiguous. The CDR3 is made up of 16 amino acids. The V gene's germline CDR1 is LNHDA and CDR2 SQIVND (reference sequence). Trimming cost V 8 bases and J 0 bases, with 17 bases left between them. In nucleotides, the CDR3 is TGTGCCAGTGCCCCGCGACTGGCCATCTCTGGAAACACCATATATTTT. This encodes CASAPRLAISGNTIYF.

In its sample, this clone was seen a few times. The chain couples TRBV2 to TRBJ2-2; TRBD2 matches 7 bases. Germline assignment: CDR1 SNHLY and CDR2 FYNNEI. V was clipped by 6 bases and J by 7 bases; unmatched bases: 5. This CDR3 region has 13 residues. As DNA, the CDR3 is TGTGCCAGCAGAAAGCGGGGTGGCGGGGAGCTGTTTTTT. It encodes CASRKRGGGELFF.

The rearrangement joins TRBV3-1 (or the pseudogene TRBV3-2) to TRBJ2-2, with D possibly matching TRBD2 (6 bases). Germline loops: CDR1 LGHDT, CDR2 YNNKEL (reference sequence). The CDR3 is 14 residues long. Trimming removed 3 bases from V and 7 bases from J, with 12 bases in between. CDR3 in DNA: TGTGCCAGCAGCCACAGGAGGGTTGACGGGGAGCTGTTTTTT. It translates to CASSHRRVDGELFF.

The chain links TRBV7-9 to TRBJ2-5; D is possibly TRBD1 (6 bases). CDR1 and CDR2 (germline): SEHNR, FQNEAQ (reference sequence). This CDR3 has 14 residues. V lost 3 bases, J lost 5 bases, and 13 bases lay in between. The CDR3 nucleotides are TGTGCCAGCAGCTTCAGGGGTAATTGGGAGACCCAGTACTTC. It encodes CASSFRGNWETQYF.

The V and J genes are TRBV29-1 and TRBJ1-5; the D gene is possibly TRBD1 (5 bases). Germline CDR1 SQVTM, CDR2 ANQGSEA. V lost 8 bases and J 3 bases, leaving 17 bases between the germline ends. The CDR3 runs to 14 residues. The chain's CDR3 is CSPQGSRYNQPQHF. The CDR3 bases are TGCAGCCCGCAGGGTTCAAGATACAATCAGCCCCAGCATTTT.

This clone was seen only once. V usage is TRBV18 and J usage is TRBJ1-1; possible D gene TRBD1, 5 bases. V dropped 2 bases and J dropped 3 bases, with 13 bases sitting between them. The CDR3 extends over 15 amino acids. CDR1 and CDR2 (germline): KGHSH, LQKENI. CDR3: CASSPTGDVDTEAFF. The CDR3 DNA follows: TGTGCCAGCTCACCAACGGGGGATGTGGACACTGAAGCTTTCTTT.

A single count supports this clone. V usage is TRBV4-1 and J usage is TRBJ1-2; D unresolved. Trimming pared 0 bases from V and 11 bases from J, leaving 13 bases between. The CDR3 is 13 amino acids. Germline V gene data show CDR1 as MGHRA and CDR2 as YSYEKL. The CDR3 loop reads CASSQEPSTHYTF. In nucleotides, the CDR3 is TGCGCCAGCAGCCAAGAGCCATCTACTCATTACACCTTC.

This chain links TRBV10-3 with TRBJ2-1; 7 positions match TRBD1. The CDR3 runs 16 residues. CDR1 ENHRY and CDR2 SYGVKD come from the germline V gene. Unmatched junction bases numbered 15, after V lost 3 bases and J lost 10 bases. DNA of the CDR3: TGTGCCATCAGTGAATCCGTCCGACAGGGCCGAGTCGAGCAGTTCTTC. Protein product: CAISESVRQGRVEQFF.

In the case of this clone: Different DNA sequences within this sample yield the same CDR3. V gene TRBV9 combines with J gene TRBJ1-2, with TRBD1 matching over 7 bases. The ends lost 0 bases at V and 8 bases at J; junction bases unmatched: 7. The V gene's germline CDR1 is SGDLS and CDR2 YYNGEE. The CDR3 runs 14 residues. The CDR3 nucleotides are TGTGCCAGCAGCGTAGCCCCAGGGGGGTACGGCTACACCTTC. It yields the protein CASSVAPGGYGYTF.

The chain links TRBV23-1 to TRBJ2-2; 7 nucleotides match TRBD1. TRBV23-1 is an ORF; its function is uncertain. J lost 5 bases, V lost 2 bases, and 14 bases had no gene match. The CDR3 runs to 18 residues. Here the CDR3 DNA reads TGCGCCAGCAGTCAACCGGCTAGGGGGCCGGGGAAGACCGGGGAGCTGTTTTTT. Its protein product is CASSQPARGPGKTGELFF.

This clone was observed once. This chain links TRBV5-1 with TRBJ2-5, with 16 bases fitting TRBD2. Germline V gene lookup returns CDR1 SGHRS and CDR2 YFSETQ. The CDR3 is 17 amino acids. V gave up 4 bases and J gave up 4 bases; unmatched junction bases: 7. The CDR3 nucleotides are TGCGCCAGCAGCCCGGGACTAGCGGGGGGGCCCGGAGAGACCCAGTACTTC. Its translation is CASSPGLAGGPGETQYF.

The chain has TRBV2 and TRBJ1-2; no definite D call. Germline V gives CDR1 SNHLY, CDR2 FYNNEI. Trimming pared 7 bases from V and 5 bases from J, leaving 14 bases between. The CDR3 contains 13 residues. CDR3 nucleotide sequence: TGTGCCAGCAATCTCATCCCCGGGTATGGCTACACCTTC. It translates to CASNLIPGYGYTF.

CDR3 protein: CASSLYRGSSYNSPLHF. Written as DNA, the CDR3 is TGTGCCAGCAGCCTTTACAGGGGGAGCTCCTATAATTCACCCCTCCACTTT. The V and J genes are TRBV27 and TRBJ1-6; TRBD1 aligns across 8 bases. The CDR3 has 17 amino acids. V lost 6 bases, J lost 0 bases, and 7 bases stayed unmatched. Germline V lookup: CDR1 MNHEY, CDR2 SMNVEV (reference sequence).

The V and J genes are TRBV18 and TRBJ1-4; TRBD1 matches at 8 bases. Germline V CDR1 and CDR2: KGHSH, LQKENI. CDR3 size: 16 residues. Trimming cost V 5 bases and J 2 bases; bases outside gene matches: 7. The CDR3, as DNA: TGTGCCAGCTCAGCCCAGGGGGCGCCGACTAATGAAAAACTGTTTTTT. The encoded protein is CASSAQGAPTNEKLFF.

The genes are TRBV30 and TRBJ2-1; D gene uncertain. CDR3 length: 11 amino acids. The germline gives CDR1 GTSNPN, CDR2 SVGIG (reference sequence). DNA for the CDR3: TGTGCGGCGGTCGAAGTCAATGAGCAGTTCTTC. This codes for CAAVEVNEQFF.